These T cell receptor beta chains were read from a single sample in a study of response to subunit inactivated influenza vaccine. TCRdb reprocessed the RT-PCR reads via MiXCR and lists one record per CDR3 protein. The data contain 800,000 to 1,000,000 distinct CDR3 sequences, about 20% of them singletons. Sequences were derived from PBMCs from blood, sampled about 5 days after vaccination. The receptors shown here come from a man aged 50-60 years who received an inactivated influenza vaccine. The CDR3 runs from the conserved cysteine through the conserved F or W. Each record gives: V gene, J gene, clone size, D gene, CDR3 DNA, CDR3 protein. A D gene is named only where the DNA matches it firmly. The size entry is marked missing in some rows and otherwise reads once, few, many or a size class.

TRBV10-3	TRBJ2-5	few	-	TGTGCCATCAGAATACAGGGTGGAGAGACCCAGTACTTC	CAIRIQGGETQYF
TRBV20-1	TRBJ2-7	many	-	TGCAGTGCTAGTAGTATTACCTACGAGCAGTACTTC	CSASSITYEQYF
TRBV5-5	TRBJ2-1	few	-	TGTGCCAGCAGCTTGGGTCTCGCAGGGCGGGAGCAGTTCTTC	CASSLGLAGREQFF
TRBV20-1	TRBJ2-3	few	TRBD2	TGCAGTGCAATCGGGACTAGCGGGACATTAGGAACGCAGTATTTT	CSAIGTSGTLGTQYF
TRBV20-1	TRBJ1-1	few	-	TGCAGTGCTAGTTCAGGGTCTGGGGGTGAAGCTTTCTTT	CSASSGSGGEAFF
TRBV27	TRBJ1-5	few	-	TGTGCCAGCAGTTTAAGGGGGGGGTACAATCAGCCCCAGCATTTT	CASSLRGGYNQPQHF
TRBV7-3	TRBJ2-2	few	-	TGTGCCAGCAGCATTACAGGGTCGGACAAGACCGGGGAGCTGTTTTTT	CASSITGSDKTGELFF
TRBV6-5	TRBJ2-3	once	TRBD2	TGTGCCAGCAGTTATACTAGCGATACAGATACGCAGTATTTT	CASSYTSDTDTQYF
TRBV7-2	TRBJ2-3	few	-	TGTGCCAGCAGCCCTAGTGGGGGAGATACGCAGTATTTT	CASSPSGGDTQYF
TRBV3-1	TRBJ2-7	-	-	TGTGCCAGCAGCCGCCAGGGGATAAAATACCTGCCTAACGAGCAGTACTTC	CASSRQGIKYLPNEQYF
TRBV5-1	TRBJ1-6	few	-	TGCGCCAGCAGCCATACTACAGGGAATTCACCCCTCCACTTT	CASSHTTGNSPLHF
TRBV20-1	TRBJ2-3	many	TRBD2	TGCAGTGCTAGAGGTCTAGCGGGAGGAACAGATACGCAGTATTTT	CSARGLAGGTDTQYF
TRBV10-3	TRBJ2-7	many	-	TGTGCCATCAGTGATACCCCGGACTCCGCCTACGAGCAGTACTTC	CAISDTPDSAYEQYF
TRBV9	TRBJ2-7	-	-	TGTGCCAGCAGCGGTAGCGATCCCTACGAGCAGTACTTC	CASSGSDPYEQYF
TRBV11-2	TRBJ2-7	few	TRBD1	TGTGCCAGCAGCTTTCCCCAGGGGGCCCACGAGCAGTACTTC	CASSFPQGAHEQYF
TRBV5-5	TRBJ2-1	few	TRBD2	TGTGCCAGCAGCCACTACCGGGGGGACAATGAGCAGTTCTTC	CASSHYRGDNEQFF
TRBV7-2	TRBJ2-1	few	TRBD2	TGTGCCAGCAGCCTCCCGGCTAGCGGGACCAATGAGCAGTTCTTC	CASSLPASGTNEQFF
TRBV12-3/TRBV12-4	TRBJ1-4	-	-	TGTGCCAGCAGTCTCGAAGTCTCGGGGGAAAAACTGTTTTTT	CASSLEVSGEKLFF
TRBV7-2	TRBJ2-4	-	-	TGTGCCAGCAGCTTAACAGGGAACGACATTCAGTACTTC	CASSLTGNDIQYF
TRBV15	TRBJ2-5	few	TRBD1	TGTGCCACCAGAAACATAGGGGGCTCTCCTCAAGAGACCCAGTACTTC	CATRNIGGSPQETQYF
TRBV29-1	TRBJ1-3	-	-	TGCAGCGCCGGGACAAGAGGAAACACCATATATTTT	CSAGTRGNTIYF
TRBV30	TRBJ1-6	-	TRBD1	TGTGCCTGGGACAGGGGTAATTCACCCCTCCACTTT	CAWDRGNSPLHF
TRBV12-3/TRBV12-4	TRBJ2-5	-	-	TGTGCCAGCAGTACTACACGGGCGCCCCAGTACTTC	CASSTTRAPQYF
TRBV20-1	TRBJ2-1	-	TRBD2	TGCAGTGCCTCTCTGGGACTAGTGGGAAATGAGCAGTTCTTC	CSASLGLVGNEQFF
TRBV4-2	TRBJ1-6	many	-	TGTGCCAGCAGCCAAGAGGCCTGGGGCTCCACAGGGAATTCACCCCTCCACTTT	CASSQEAWGSTGNSPLHF
TRBV24-1	TRBJ2-5	few	-	TGTGCCACCAGTGATTCCCACGAGACCCAGTACTTC	CATSDSHETQYF
TRBV7-9	TRBJ2-7	-	-	TGTGCCACCCAGGGGTCTTACGAGCAGTACTTC	CATQGSYEQYF
TRBV6-5	TRBJ2-2	-	TRBD1	TGTGCCAGCAGTTACTCCGGGACAGCCACCGGGGAGCTGTTTTTT	CASSYSGTATGELFF
TRBV5-1	TRBJ1-6	few	-	TGCGCCAGCAGCAGATCACTCCCCGGGACCGGCGAAGGACCCCTCCACTTT	CASSRSLPGTGEGPLHF
TRBV11-2	TRBJ2-5	-	-	TGTGCCAGTGACGGGGGACGGGAGACCCAGTACTTC	CASDGGRETQYF
TRBV12-3/TRBV12-4	TRBJ1-2	few	TRBD1	TGTGCCAGCAGCGTGACAGGGCGCTTCTATGGCTACACCTTC	CASSVTGRFYGYTF
TRBV7-2	TRBJ2-5	-	TRBD2	TGTGCCAGCAGCTTAGTGGGGAGGGGCATCCAAGAGACCCAGTACTTC	CASSLVGRGIQETQYF
TRBV7-9	TRBJ2-5	-	TRBD2	TGTGCCAGCAGCTTGACCGGGACTAGCGGGACCGGGGAGACCCAGTACTTC	CASSLTGTSGTGETQYF
TRBV29-1	TRBJ2-1	many	-	TGCAGCGCGGATGAGCAGTTCTTC	CSADEQFF
TRBV29-1	TRBJ1-2	-	TRBD1	TGCAGCGTTGAGACAGGGGCCTTCTCCTATGGCTACACCTTC	CSVETGAFSYGYTF
TRBV20-1	TRBJ2-1	-	-	TGCAGTGCCCCAGGGCAGGGGTACCCCAATGAGCAGTTCTTC	CSAPGQGYPNEQFF
TRBV3-1	TRBJ2-4	-	TRBD1	TGTGCCATCAGTTCCCGGGGGACAGGTGCCTTAGCCAAAAACATTCAGTACTTC	CAISSRGTGALAKNIQYF
TRBV12-3/TRBV12-4	TRBJ2-3	-	TRBD2	TGTGCCAGCAGCCTGGGACTAGCGGACTTTTGGGATACGCAGTATTTT	CASSLGLADFWDTQYF
TRBV6-2/TRBV6-3	TRBJ2-1	-	-	TGTGCCAGCAAGGACGGGACGCGCGCAAATGAGCAGTTCTTC	CASKDGTRANEQFF
TRBV13	TRBJ2-2	-	-	TGTGCCATCAGCCCAGGGGAGATACTCGACACCGGGGAGCTGTTTTTT	CAISPGEILDTGELFF
TRBV4-2	TRBJ1-3	few	-	TGTGCCAGCAGCCCAGCCGTCGGAGGCAGCTCTGGAAACACCATATATTTT	CASSPAVGGSSGNTIYF
TRBV20-1	TRBJ2-5	few	TRBD1	TGCAGTGCAGGGACAGGGGAGTATCGGTTATGGGAGACCCAGTACTTC	CSAGTGEYRLWETQYF
TRBV6-1	TRBJ2-6	few	-	TGTGCCAGTGGCCCAGGTAGAGCTGGGGCCAACGTCCTGACTTTC	CASGPGRAGANVLTF
TRBV5-1	TRBJ2-7	-	TRBD2	TGCGCCAGCAGCCGGCCATCTACTAGCGGATCCTACGAGCAGTACTTC	CASSRPSTSGSYEQYF
TRBV4-2	TRBJ2-7	many	-	TGTGCCAGCAGCCAAGATAGCCGCGAGCAGTACTTC	CASSQDSREQYF
TRBV7-8	TRBJ2-7	-	TRBD2	TGTGCCAGCAGCTTAACCACCGGGACTAGCGTCTACGAGCAGTACTTC	CASSLTTGTSVYEQYF
TRBV20-1	TRBJ1-2	-	-	TGCAGTGCTAGAGCCATGGATACCTACTATGGCTACACCTTC	CSARAMDTYYGYTF
TRBV9	TRBJ2-1	few	TRBD2	TGTGCCAGCAGCGTAGGACTAGCCCTATACAATGAGCAGTTCTTC	CASSVGLALYNEQFF
TRBV5-1	TRBJ1-4	few	-	TGCGCCAGCAGCTACACAGGGTCCGGAAATGAAAAACTGTTTTTT	CASSYTGSGNEKLFF
TRBV7-8	TRBJ2-1	-	-	TGTGCCAGCAGCTTAAGGGCGGCAACCTACAATGAGCAGTTCTTC	CASSLRAATYNEQFF